Presented here are 6 T cell receptor beta chains from one specimen sequenced in a study of T-cell memory formation after mild COVID-19. Via MiXCR, TCRdb re-called the 5' RACE reads, giving one row per CDR3 protein. Of 350,000 to 450,000 distinct CDR3 sequences listed, about 15% are singletons. The source material was PBMCs or a T cell subset sorted from them (not recorded which). These receptors were taken from a man between 18 and 35 years old who had mild COVID-19 (a few samples of this study predate the infection). Cell type and time point are not known.

The table lists this clonotype with many counts. V is TRBV12-3 or TRBV12-4 and J is TRBJ2-7, with TRBD1 matching over 8 bases. The J segment lost 6 bases and the V segment lost 6 bases, leaving 4 bases of the junction unmatched. The CDR3 has 12 residues. DNA for the CDR3: TGTGCCAGCAGCGCGACAGGGGCCGAGCAGTACGTC. Translation: CASSATGAEQYV.

This clonotype was seen many times. CDR3 loop: CATWTGGEINEQFF. The CDR3, as DNA: TGTGCCACGTGGACAGGGGGCGAGATAAATGAGCAGTTCTTC. The genes are TRBV10-3 and TRBJ2-1, with 11 bases lining up with TRBD1. Germline CDR1 and CDR2: ENHRY and SYGVKD. The CDR3 totals 14 residues. Trimming removed 10 bases from V and 7 bases from J; junction bases left unmatched: 9.

The table lists this clonotype with a count of one. The chain has TRBV15 and TRBJ1-1; 9 bases line up with TRBD1. The CDR3 is 16 residues long. The V and J ends lost 9 bases and 6 bases, in that order; junction bases with no gene match: 17. Germline V gene lookup returns CDR1 LNHNV and CDR2 YYDKDF (reference sequence). DNA of the CDR3: TGTGCCACTGAGCAAACCGGGACAGGGAAGCTCGCTGAAGCTTTCTTT. This gives the protein CATEQTGTGKLAEAFF.

The table lists this clonotype with a few counts. The CDR3 region is CASSFLSSGELFF. For the CDR3, the DNA is TGCGCCAGCAGCTTTTTATCCTCCGGGGAGCTGTTTTTT. This chain joins TRBV5-1 and TRBJ2-2; no firm D call. CDR1 and CDR2 from the germline V gene are SGHRS and YFSETQ. Trimming cost V 2 bases and J 6 bases, with 8 bases left between them. CDR3 size: 13 residues. Full variable domain (outside the CDR3, taken from reference TRBV5-1 and TRBJ2-2): KAGVTQTPRYLIKTRGQQVTLSCSPISGHRSVSWYQQTPGQGLQFLFEYFSETQRNKGNFPGRFSGRQFSNSRSEMNVSTLELGDSALYLCASSFLSSGELFFGEGSRLTVL.

Ten or more counts support this clonotype. Germline is not matched at one junction end, which may reflect a read error. The V call is TRBV5-1, the J call TRBJ2-2; the match to TRBD1 covers 7 bases. Looked up from germline, CDR1 is SGHRS and CDR2 is YFSETQ. The CDR3 loop spans 13 amino acids. The CDR3 DNA follows: TGTGCCAGCAGGGACAGGAACACCGGGGAGCTGTTTTTT. Residues: CASRDRNTGELFF.

This clonotype appeared a few times. The J gene is TRBJ2-3, the V gene TRBV7-3; 8 bases align to TRBD2. Germline V CDR1 and CDR2: SGHTA, FQGTGA. CDR3 length: 16 amino acids. V shed 5 bases and J 4 bases; nucleotides not matched to a gene: 11. The CDR3 here is CASSISAGGLPDTQYF. DNA for the CDR3: TGTGCCAGCAGCATTTCCGCGGGGGGCCTCCCAGATACGCAGTATTTT. Full variable domain (rest looked up from reference TRBV7-3 and TRBJ2-3): GAGVSQTPSNKVTEKGKYVELRCDPISGHTALYWYRQSLGQGPEFLIYFQGTGAADDSGLPNDRFFAVRPEGSVSTLKIQRTERGDSAVYLCASSISAGGLPDTQYFGPGTRLTVL.